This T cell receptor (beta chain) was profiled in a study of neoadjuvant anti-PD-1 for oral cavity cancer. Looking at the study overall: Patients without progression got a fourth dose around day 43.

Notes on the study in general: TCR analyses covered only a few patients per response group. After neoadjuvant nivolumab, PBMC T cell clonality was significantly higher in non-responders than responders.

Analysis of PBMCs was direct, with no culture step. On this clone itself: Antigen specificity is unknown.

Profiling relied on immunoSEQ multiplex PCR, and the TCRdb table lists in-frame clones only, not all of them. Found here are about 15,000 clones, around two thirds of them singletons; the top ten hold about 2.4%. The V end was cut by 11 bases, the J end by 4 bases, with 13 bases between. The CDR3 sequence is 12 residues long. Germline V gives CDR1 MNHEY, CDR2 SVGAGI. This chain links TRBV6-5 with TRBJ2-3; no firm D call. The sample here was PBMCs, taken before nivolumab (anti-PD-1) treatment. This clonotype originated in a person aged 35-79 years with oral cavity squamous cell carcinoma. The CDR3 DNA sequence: TGTGCCGTCCGGGCTCCTTCAGATACGCAGTATTTT. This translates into CAVRAPSDTQYF.